Presented here are 25 T cell receptor beta chains from one specimen sequenced in a study of blood T cell repertoires in COVID-19. Assay: immunoSEQ multiplex PCR; the TCRdb copy retains only in-frame clones and omits some. The sample contains 55,000 to 75,000 clones, roughly 90% of which appear only once. Sequenced: peripheral blood. These TCRs come from a human donor in a cohort sampled during active COVID-19.

The chain combines TRBV7-3 with TRBJ2-3, with D perhaps TRBD2 (6 bases). The CDR3 extends over 15 amino acids. Germline loops: CDR1 SGHTA, CDR2 FQGTGA. The V and J ends lost 2 bases and 1 base respectively, with 10 bases between them. CDR3 sequence reads: CASSLGGFRTDTQYF. Written as DNA, the CDR3 is TGTGCCAGCAGCTTAGGGGGGTTCCGCACAGATACGCAGTATTTT.

This clone was counted a few times. DNA of the CDR3: TGTGCCAGCAGCAAATCCGGGACTGATCAGACCCAGTACTTC. It is translated as CASSKSGTDQTQYF. The rearrangement joins TRBV21-1 to TRBJ2-5; TRBD2 is taken as the D call from the table, unchecked against the DNA. TRBV21-1 counts as a pseudogene. The CDR3 is 14 amino acids.

The V gene is TRBV27, the J gene TRBJ1-2; the match to TRBD1 covers 7 bases. CDR3 size: 16 residues. Germline V gene lookup returns CDR1 MNHEY and CDR2 SMNVEV (reference sequence). V was pared by 3 bases and J by 1 base, with 8 bases of the junction left unmatched. CDR3 in DNA: TGTGCCAGCAGTTTCAGAGGGGGCCCAAGTAACTATGGCTACACCTTC. Translated, it gives CASSFRGGPSNYGYTF.

J is TRBJ1-2 and V is TRBV2; TRBD1 agrees at 10 bases. In germline, CDR1 is SNHLY, CDR2 FYNNEI. The CDR3 consists of 15 residues. The trim removed 8 bases at V and 2 bases at J, leaving 8 bases unmatched. The chain's CDR3 is CASGDRGSGNYGYTF. Written as DNA, the CDR3 is TGTGCCAGCGGGGACAGGGGCTCTGGAAACTATGGCTACACCTTC.

The chain couples TRBV15 to TRBJ2-3; possible D gene TRBD2, 7 bases. Germline V gene data show CDR1 as LNHNV and CDR2 as YYDKDF (reference sequence). The CDR3 extends over 16 amino acids. The V and J ends lost 0 bases and 5 bases respectively, with 15 bases between them. The chain's CDR3 is CATSREGGRGGDTQYF. The CDR3 DNA is TGTGCCACCAGCAGAGAAGGCGGGAGAGGGGGAGATACGCAGTATTTT.

The gene calls are TRBV5-1 and TRBJ1-5, with a possible D match to TRBD1 (5 bases). CDR1 SGHRS and CDR2 YFSETQ come from the germline V gene. The CDR3 has 14 amino acids. V was cut by 0 bases and J by 6 bases, with 10 bases left in between. CDR3 amino acids: CASSLAGGSQPQHF. CDR3 coding DNA: TGCGCCAGCAGCTTGGCTGGGGGGTCTCAGCCCCAGCATTTT.

The rearrangement links TRBV9 to TRBJ2-1, with 7 nucleotides matching TRBD2. The V gene end was trimmed by 4 bases and the J gene end by 7 bases; junction bases not matched to a gene: 11. The germline CDR1 and CDR2 sequences are SGDLS and YYNGEE. This CDR3 has 15 amino acids. The CDR3: CASSLTGTKWNEQFF. The DNA of the CDR3 is TGTGCCAGCAGCCTAACCGGGACTAAATGGAATGAGCAGTTCTTC.

The CDR3 sequence is CALYRIGTERPLGDTQYF. The CDR3 nucleotides are TGCGCCTTATACAGAATCGGAACGGAGCGGCCCCTGGGGGATACGCAGTATTTT. The rearrangement links TRBV23-1 to TRBJ2-3; TRBD2 is a possible D gene (5 bases). TRBV23-1 is classed as an ORF, of uncertain function. The length of the CDR3 is 18 residues. Trimming pared 11 bases from V and 6 bases from J, leaving 33 bases between.

A single count supports this clone. The chain employs TRBV29-1 and TRBJ1-1; D possibly corresponds to TRBD1 (6 bases). Germline values: CDR1 SQVTM, CDR2 ANQGSEA. The CDR3 spans 11 residues. For the CDR3, the DNA is TGCAGGGCCGGGACAAACACTGAAGCTTTCTTT. This translates into CRAGTNTEAFF.

In DNA form, the CDR3 reads TGTGCCAGCAGCTACGCTACAGGCACCTATGGCTACACCTTC. Amino acid sequence: CASSYATGTYGYTF. The chain combines TRBV11-1 with TRBJ1-2; a possible D gene is TRBD1 (5 bases). Trimming pared 4 bases from V and 4 bases from J, leaving 13 bases between. Germline V lookup: CDR1 SGHAT, CDR2 FQDESV (reference sequence). The CDR3 length is 14 residues.

The V and J genes are TRBV7-9 and TRBJ2-7; possible D gene TRBD1, 6 bases. Germline V gene lookup returns CDR1 SEHNR and CDR2 FQNEAQ (reference sequence). This CDR3 comprises 13 residues. Deletions cut 5 bases from V and 0 bases from J, with 8 bases between. As DNA, the CDR3 is TGTGCCAGCAGCGAGGACAGCTCCTACGAGCAGTACTTC. Encoded protein: CASSEDSSYEQYF.

This clone was counted once. The chain combines TRBV4-3 with TRBJ2-1, with D perhaps matching TRBD2 (5 bases). Germline lookup yields CDR1 LGHNA and CDR2 YSLEER. V shed 4 bases and J shed 0 bases, with 13 bases lying between them. The CDR3 has 16 amino acids. CDR3 sequence reads: CASSPAASHSYNEQFF. CDR3 in DNA: TGCGCCAGCAGCCCAGCGGCTAGCCACTCCTACAATGAGCAGTTCTTC.

This chain connects TRBV24-1 to TRBJ2-5; tentative D call: TRBD1 (5 bases). Trimming took 4 bases from V and 2 from J, leaving 10 bases between them. The CDR3 runs 14 residues. Looked up from germline, CDR1 is KGHDR and CDR2 is SFDVKD. The CDR3 spells CATSEPTEQETQYF. The CDR3 coding sequence is TGTGCCACCAGTGAGCCGACAGAACAAGAGACCCAGTACTTC.

CDR3 coding DNA: TGTGCCAGCAGTTACCAGGGGCTCGGGCAGCCCCAGCATTTT. Translated, it gives CASSYQGLGQPQHF. The genes are TRBV6-5 and TRBJ1-5; possible D gene TRBD1, 6 bases. Germline CDR1 is MNHEY and CDR2 is SVGAGI. Trimming removed 2 bases from V and 7 bases from J, with 12 bases in between. The CDR3 has 14 amino acids.

The gene calls are TRBV30 and TRBJ2-7, with D perhaps TRBD2 (5 bases). Trimming took 0 bases from V and 0 from J, leaving 18 bases between them. The CDR3 spans 17 residues. CDR1 is GTSNPN and CDR2 is SVGIG in the germline V gene (reference sequence). The CDR3 loop is CAWSVLSSRASSYEQYF. As DNA, the CDR3 is TGTGCCTGGAGTGTCTTATCTTCGCGGGCAAGCTCCTACGAGCAGTACTTC.

This chain's CDR3 is CASSVGGETDTQYF. CDR3 coding DNA: TGTGCCAGTAGTGTAGGGGGAGAGACAGATACGCAGTATTTT. The chain carries TRBV19 and TRBJ2-3; D possibly corresponds to TRBD1 (6 bases). The CDR3 totals 14 residues. Trimming cost V 5 bases and J 3 bases, with 12 bases left between them. From germline, CDR1 is LNHDA and CDR2 SQIVND (reference sequence).

CDR3 in amino acids: CASSRWTGTTPDTQYF. The DNA for the CDR3 is TGTGCCAGCAGCAGATGGACAGGGACTACCCCAGATACGCAGTATTTT. The chain employs TRBV27 and TRBJ2-3; D may be TRBD1 (8 bases). V was shortened by 6 bases and J by 4 bases, with 20 bases between the two germline ends. The CDR3 extends over 16 amino acids. CDR1 is MNHEY and CDR2 is SMNVEV in the germline V gene (reference sequence).

V gene TRBV19 combines with J gene TRBJ2-7; the D is unclear. The CDR3 consists of 13 residues. The germline V gene encodes CDR1 LNHDA and CDR2 SQIVND (reference sequence). With 3 bases removed from V and 4 bases from J, the gap between germline ends came to 10 bases. Here the CDR3 reads CASSIFAGYEQYF. The CDR3 DNA follows: TGTGCCAGTAGTATTTTCGCCGGGTACGAGCAGTACTTC.

This rearrangement joins TRBV11-2 to TRBJ2-1; 13 nucleotides align to TRBD2. V dropped 5 bases and J dropped 4; count of bases not matched to a gene: 2. Looked up from germline, CDR1 is SGHAT and CDR2 is FQNNGV. CDR3 length equals 15 residues. CDR3 protein: CASSRTSGGYNEQFF. In nucleotides, the CDR3 is TGTGCCAGCAGCCGGACTAGCGGGGGTTACAATGAGCAGTTCTTC.

This clone was recorded once. This chain links TRBV15 with TRBJ2-1; 16 bases line up with TRBD2. The CDR3 totals 21 residues. With V trimmed by 3 bases and J by 7 bases, 18 bases remained unmatched. CDR1 LNHNV and CDR2 YYDKDF come from the germline V gene (reference sequence). The DNA of the CDR3 is TGTGCCACCAGCAGTTACCTAGAGACCGGGACTAGCGGGAGGGCCGGTAATGAGCAGTTCTTC. Its translation: CATSSYLETGTSGRAGNEQFF. Filled out from reference TRBV15 and TRBJ2-1, the complete variable domain reads DAMVIQNPRYQVTQFGKPVTLSCSQTLNHNVMYWYQQKSSQAPKLLFHYYDKDFNNEADTPDNFQSRRPNTSFCFLDIRSPGLGDTAMYLCATSSYLETGTSGRAGNEQFFGPGTRLTVL.

This clone came up once. The V call is TRBV19, the J call TRBJ1-5, with a weak D call TRBD1 (6 bases). The CDR3 totals 15 residues. Trimming removed 6 bases at V and 5 bases at J, with 17 bases between. Germline CDR1 and CDR2: LNHDA and SQIVND (reference sequence). CDR3 bases: TGTGCCAGTAGCTGGACAGACTCCCCCGATCAGCCCCAGCATTTT. Translating gives CASSWTDSPDQPQHF.

The rearrangement joins TRBV19 to TRBJ2-5; D is undetermined. Per the germline V gene, CDR1 is LNHDA and CDR2 is SQIVND (reference sequence). Trimming stripped 4 bases from V and 2 bases from J, with 11 bases between. This CDR3 spans 14 amino acids. CDR3 bases: TGTGCCAGTAGTACTCTACCGTTACAAGAGACCCAGTACTTC. The encoded protein is CASSTLPLQETQYF.

This chain joins TRBV6-5 and TRBJ1-1; 9 bases are shared with TRBD1. CDR1 MNHEY and CDR2 SVGAGI come from the germline V gene. This CDR3 is built from 14 residues. V lost 0 bases to trimming and J lost 5 bases; unmatched junction nucleotides: 1. CDR3 in amino acids: CASSYSDRGTEAFF. The CDR3 coding sequence is TGTGCCAGCAGTTACTCCGACAGGGGGACTGAAGCTTTCTTT.

This chain's CDR3 is CASSLDWRGEQFF. The CDR3 DNA reads as TGTGCCAGCAGCTTAGATTGGCGGGGAGAGCAGTTCTTC. This chain uses TRBV11-3 with TRBJ2-1, with a weak D call TRBD2 (6 bases). CDR1 is SGHNT and CDR2 is YENEEA in the germline V gene. V was shortened by 0 bases and J by 10 bases, with 10 bases between the two germline ends. This CDR3 is built from 13 residues.

The chain joins TRBV5-1 to TRBJ2-2; 7 bases fit TRBD2. CDR3 length: 15 residues. The germline V gene encodes CDR1 SGHRS and CDR2 YFSETQ. J gave up 7 bases and V 2 bases, and 8 bases lay outside the gene matches. The CDR3: CASSFVGLVGGELFF. As DNA, the CDR3 is TGCGCCAGCAGCTTCGTAGGACTAGTCGGCGGGGAGCTGTTTTTT.